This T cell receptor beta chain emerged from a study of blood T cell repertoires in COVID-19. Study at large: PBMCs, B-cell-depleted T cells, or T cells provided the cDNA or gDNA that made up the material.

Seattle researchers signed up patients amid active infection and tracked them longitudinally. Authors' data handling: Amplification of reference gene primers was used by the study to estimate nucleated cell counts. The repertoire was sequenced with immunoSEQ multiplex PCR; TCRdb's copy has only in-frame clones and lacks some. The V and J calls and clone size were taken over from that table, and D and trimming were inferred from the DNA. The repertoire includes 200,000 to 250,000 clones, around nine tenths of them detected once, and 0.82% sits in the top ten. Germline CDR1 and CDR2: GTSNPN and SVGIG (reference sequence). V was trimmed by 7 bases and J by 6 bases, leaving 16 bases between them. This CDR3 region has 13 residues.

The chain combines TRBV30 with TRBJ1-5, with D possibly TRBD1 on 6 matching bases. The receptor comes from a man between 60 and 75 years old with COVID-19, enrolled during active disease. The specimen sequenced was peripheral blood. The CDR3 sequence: CASDSKGGQPQHF. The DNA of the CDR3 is TGTGCCTCGGACAGTAAAGGAGGTCAGCCCCAGCATTTT.